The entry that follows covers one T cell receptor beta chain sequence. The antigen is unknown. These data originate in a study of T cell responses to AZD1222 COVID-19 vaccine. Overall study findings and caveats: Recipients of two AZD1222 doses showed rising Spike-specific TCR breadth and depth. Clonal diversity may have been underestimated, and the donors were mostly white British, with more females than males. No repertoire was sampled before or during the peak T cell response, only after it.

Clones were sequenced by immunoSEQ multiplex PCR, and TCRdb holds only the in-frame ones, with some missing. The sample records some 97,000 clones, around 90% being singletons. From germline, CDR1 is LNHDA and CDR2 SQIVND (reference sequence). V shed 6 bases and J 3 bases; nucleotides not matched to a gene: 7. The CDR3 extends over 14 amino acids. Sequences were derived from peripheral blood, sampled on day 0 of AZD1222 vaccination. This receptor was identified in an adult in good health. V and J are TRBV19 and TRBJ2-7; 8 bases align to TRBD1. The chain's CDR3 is CASSPWTGYYEQYF. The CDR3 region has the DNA TGTGCCAGTAGCCCATGGACAGGGTACTACGAGCAGTACTTC.